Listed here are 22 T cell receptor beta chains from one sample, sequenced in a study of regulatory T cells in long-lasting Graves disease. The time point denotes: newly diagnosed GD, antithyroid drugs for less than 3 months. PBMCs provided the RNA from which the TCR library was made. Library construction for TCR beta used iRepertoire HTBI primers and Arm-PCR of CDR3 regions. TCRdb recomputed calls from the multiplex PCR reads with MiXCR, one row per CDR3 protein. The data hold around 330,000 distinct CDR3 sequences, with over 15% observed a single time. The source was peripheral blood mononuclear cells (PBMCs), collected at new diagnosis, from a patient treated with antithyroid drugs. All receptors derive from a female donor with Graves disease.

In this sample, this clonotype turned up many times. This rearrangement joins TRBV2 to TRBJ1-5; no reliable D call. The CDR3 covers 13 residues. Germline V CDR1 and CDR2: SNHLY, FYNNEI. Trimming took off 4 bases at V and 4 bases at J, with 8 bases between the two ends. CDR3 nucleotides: TGTGCCAGCAGTGCGGGTCCGAATCAGCCCCAGCATTTT. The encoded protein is CASSAGPNQPQHF. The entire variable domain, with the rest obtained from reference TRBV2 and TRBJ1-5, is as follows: EPEVTQTPSHQVTQMGQEVILRCVPISNHLYFYWYRQILGQKVEFLVSFYNNEISEKSEIFDDQFSVERPDGSNFTLKIRSTKLEDSAMYFCASSAGPNQPQHFGDGTRLSIL.

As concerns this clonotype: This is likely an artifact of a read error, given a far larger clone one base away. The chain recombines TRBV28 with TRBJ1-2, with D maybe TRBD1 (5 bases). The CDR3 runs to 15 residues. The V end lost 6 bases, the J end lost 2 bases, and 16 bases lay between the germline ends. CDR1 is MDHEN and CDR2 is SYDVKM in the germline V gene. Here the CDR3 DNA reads TGTGCCAGCAGCCGGGCGGGGCAGGGAAACTATGGCTACACCTTC. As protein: CASSRAGQGNYGYTF.

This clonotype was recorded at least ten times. For the CDR3, the DNA is TGTGCCACCAGTGACCGGACAGCCAGCTCCTACAATGAGCAGTTCTTC. It codes for CATSDRTASSYNEQFF. This chain connects TRBV24-1 to TRBJ2-1; possibly TRBD1 for D (6 bases). Germline loops: CDR1 KGHDR, CDR2 SFDVKD. Trimming shortened V by 4 bases and J by 0 bases, and 12 bases separated the two germline ends. The CDR3 extends over 16 amino acids.

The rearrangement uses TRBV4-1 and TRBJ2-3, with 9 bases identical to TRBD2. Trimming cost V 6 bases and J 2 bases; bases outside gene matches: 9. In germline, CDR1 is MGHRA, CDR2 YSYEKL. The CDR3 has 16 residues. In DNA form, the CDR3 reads TGCGCCAGCAGGCGTAGCGGGAGTATGTTCACAGATACGCAGTATTTT. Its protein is CASRRSGSMFTDTQYF.

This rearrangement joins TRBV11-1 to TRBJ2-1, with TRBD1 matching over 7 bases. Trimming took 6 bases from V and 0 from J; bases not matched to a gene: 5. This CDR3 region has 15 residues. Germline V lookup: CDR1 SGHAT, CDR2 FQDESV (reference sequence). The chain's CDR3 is CASRRTGSSYNEQFF. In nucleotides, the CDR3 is TGTGCCAGCAGACGGACAGGTAGCTCCTACAATGAGCAGTTCTTC.

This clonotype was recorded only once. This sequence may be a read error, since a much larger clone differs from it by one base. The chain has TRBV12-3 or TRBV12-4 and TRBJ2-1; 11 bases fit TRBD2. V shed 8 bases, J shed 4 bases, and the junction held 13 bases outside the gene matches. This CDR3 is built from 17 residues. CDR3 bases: TGTGCCAGCGTGCGGCTAGCGGGAGGCGAGGCTTACAATGAGCAGTTCTTC. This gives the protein CASVRLAGGEAYNEQFF.

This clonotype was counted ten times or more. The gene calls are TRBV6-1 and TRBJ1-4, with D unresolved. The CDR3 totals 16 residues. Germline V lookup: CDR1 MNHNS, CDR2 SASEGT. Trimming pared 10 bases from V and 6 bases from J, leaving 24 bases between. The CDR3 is CATGLGSAGFDEKLFF. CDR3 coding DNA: TGTGCCACCGGGTTGGGGAGCGCTGGGTTTGATGAAAAACTGTTTTTT.

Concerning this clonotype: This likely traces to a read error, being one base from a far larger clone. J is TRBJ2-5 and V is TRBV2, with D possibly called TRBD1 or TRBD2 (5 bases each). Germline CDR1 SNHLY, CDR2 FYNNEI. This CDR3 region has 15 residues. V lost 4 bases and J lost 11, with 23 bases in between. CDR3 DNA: TGTGCCAGCAGTGTGTTGGTAGGGGCCAACGGCGGGCAGTACTTC. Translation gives CASSVLVGANGGQYF.

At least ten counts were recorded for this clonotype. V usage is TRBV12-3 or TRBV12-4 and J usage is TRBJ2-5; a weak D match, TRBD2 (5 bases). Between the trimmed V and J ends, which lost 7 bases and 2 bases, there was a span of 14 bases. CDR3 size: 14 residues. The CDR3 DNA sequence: TGTGCCAGCAACCCCGGCGGCGGGCAAGAGACCCAGTACTTC. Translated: CASNPGGGQETQYF.

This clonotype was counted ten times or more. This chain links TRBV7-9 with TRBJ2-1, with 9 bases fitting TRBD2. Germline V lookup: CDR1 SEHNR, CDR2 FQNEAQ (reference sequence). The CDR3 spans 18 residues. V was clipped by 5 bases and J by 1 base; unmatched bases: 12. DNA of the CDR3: TGTGCCAGCAGCGGACCAATAGCGGGAGCTTTATCCTACAATGAGCAGTTCTTC. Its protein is CASSGPIAGALSYNEQFF.

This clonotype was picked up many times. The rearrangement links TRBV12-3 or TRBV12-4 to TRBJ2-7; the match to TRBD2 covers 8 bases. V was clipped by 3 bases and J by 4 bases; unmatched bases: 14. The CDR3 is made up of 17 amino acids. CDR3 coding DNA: TGTGCCAGCAGTTTGGCCGGTCTGGCGGGAGGACCATACGAGCAGTACTTC. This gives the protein CASSLAGLAGGPYEQYF.

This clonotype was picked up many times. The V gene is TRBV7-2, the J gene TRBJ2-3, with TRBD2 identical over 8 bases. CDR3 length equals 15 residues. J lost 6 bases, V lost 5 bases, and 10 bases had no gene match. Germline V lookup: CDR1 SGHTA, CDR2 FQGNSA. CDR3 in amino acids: CASSHKRESVDTQYF. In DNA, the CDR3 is TGTGCCAGCAGCCACAAGCGGGAGTCAGTGGATACGCAGTATTTT.

DNA for the CDR3: TGTGCCAGCAGCGCTAGCGGGAGGGCGGGCGAGCAGTACTTC. This sequence encodes CASSASGRAGEQYF. The rearrangement links TRBV9 to TRBJ2-7; 12 bases match TRBD2. The CDR3 spans 14 residues. In germline, CDR1 is SGDLS, CDR2 YYNGEE. Trimming removed 3 bases from V and 6 bases from J; junction bases left unmatched: 4.

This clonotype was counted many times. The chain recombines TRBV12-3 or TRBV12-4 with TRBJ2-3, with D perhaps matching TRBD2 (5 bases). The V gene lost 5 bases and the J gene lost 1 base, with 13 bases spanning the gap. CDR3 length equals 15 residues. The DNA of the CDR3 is TGTGCCAGCAGTCCCCTAACTAGGGGCACAGATACGCAGTATTTT. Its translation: CASSPLTRGTDTQYF.

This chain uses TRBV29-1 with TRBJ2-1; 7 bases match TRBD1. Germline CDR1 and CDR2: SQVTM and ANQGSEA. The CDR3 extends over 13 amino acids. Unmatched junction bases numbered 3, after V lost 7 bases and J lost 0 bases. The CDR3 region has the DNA TGCAGCGCCACAGGGGCCTCCTACAATGAGCAGTTCTTC. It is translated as CSATGASYNEQFF.

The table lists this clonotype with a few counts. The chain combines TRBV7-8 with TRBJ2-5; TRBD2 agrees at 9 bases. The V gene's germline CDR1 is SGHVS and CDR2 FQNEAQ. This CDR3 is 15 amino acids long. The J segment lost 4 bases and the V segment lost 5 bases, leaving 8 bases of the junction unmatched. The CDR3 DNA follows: TGTGCCAGCAGCGGAAGAGCGGGAGGAACAGAGACCCAGTACTTC. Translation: CASSGRAGGTETQYF.

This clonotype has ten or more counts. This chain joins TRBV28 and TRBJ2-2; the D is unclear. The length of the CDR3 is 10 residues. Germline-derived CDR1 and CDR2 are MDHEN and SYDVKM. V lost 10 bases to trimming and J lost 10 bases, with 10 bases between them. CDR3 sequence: CAIYLLELFF. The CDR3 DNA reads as TGTGCCATCTACCTGTTGGAGCTGTTTTTT.

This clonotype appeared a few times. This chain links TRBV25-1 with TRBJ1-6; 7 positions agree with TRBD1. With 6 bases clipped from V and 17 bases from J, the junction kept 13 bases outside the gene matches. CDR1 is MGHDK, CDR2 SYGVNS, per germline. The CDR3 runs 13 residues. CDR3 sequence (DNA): TGTGCCAGCAGAGAGAGTCGACAGGGTGCGTTCCACTTT. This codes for CASRESRQGAFHF. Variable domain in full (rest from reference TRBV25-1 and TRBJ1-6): EADIYQTPRYLVIGTGKKITLECSQTMGHDKMYWYQQDPGMELHLIHYSYGVNSTEKGDLSSESTVSRIRTEHFPLTLESARPSHTSQYLCASRESRQGAFHFGNGTRLTVT.

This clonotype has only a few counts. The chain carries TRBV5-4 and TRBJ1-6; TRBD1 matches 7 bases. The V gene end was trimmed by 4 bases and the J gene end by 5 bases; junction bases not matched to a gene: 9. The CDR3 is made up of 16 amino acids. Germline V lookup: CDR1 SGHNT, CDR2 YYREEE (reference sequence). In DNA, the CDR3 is TGTGCCAGCAGCACTGCCGGGACAGCGGATAATTCACCCCTCCACTTT. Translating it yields CASSTAGTADNSPLHF.

As DNA, the CDR3 is TGTGCCAGCAGCTTAGTGGGCTTCCTTCGCTTCTTC. This gives the protein CASSLVGFLRFF. V usage is TRBV11-2 and J usage is TRBJ2-1; D unclear. V was pared by 1 base and J by 16 bases, with 14 bases between. The CDR3 sequence is 12 residues long. CDR1 is SGHAT and CDR2 is FQNNGV in the germline V gene.

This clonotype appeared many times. The CDR3 DNA follows: TGTGCCAGCAGTCCGCACACAGGGGGCGGCAATCAGCCCCAGCATTTT. Amino acid sequence: CASSPHTGGGNQPQHF. The chain combines TRBV12-3 or TRBV12-4 with TRBJ1-5, with 9 bases that match TRBD1. The CDR3 sequence is 16 residues long. V dropped 5 bases and J dropped 2; count of bases not matched to a gene: 7.

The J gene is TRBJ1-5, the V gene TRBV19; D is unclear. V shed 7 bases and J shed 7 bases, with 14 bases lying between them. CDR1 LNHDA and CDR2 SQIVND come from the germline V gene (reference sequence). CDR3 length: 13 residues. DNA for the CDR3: TGTGCCAGTACCTTTCCAGGAGGCCAGCCCCAGCATTTT. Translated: CASTFPGGQPQHF.